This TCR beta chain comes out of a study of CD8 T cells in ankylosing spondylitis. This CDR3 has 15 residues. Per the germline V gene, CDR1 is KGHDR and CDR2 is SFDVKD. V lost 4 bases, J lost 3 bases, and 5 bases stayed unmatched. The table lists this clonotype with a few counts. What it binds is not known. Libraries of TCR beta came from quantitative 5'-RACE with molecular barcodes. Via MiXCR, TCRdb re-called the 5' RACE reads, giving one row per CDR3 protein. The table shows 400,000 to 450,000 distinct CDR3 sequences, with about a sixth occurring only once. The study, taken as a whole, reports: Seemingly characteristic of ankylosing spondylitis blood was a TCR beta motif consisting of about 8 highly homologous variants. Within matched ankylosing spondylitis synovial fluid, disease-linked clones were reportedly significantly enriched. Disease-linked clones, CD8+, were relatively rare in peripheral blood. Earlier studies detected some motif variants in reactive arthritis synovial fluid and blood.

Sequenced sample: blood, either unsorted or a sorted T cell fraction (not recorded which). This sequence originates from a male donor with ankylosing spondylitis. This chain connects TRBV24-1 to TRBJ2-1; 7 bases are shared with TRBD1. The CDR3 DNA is TGTGCCACCAGTGACCCCGGGACAGTCTACAATGAGCAGTTCTTC. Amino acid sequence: CATSDPGTVYNEQFF.